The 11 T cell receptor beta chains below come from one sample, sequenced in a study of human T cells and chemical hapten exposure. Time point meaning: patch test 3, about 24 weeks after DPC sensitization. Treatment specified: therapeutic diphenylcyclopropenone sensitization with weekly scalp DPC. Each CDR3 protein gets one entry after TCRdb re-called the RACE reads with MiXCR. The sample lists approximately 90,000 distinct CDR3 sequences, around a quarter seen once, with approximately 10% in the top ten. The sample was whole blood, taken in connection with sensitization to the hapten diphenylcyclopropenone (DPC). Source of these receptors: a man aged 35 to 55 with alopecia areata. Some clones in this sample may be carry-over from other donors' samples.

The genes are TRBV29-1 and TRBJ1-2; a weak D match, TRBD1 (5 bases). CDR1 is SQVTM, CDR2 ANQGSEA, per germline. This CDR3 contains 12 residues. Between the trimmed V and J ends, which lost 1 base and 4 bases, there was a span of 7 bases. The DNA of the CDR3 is TGCAGCGTTGAAGGGGGGAGCTATGGCTACACCTTC. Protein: CSVEGGSYGYTF. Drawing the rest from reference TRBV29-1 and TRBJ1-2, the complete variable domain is SAVISQKPSRDICQRGTSLTIQCQVDSQVTMMFWYRQQPGQSLTLIATANQGSEATYESGFVIDKFPISRPNLTFSTLTVSNMSPEDSSIYLCSVEGGSYGYTFGSGTRLTVV.

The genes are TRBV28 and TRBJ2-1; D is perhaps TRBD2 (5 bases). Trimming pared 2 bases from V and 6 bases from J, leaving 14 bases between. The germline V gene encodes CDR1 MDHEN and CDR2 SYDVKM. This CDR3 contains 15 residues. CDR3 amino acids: CASSLGGSISNEQFF. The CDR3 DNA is TGTGCCAGCAGTTTAGGTGGGAGTATTAGCAATGAGCAGTTCTTC.

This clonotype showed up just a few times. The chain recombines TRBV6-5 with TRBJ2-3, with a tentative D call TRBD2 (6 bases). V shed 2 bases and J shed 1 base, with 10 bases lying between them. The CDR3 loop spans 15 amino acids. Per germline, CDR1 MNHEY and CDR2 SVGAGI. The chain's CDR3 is CASSYIGEGTDTQYF. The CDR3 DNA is TGTGCCAGCAGTTACATTGGGGAGGGCACAGATACGCAGTATTTT.

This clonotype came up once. The CDR3 is CASSQSPPGRGLANIQYF. The CDR3 DNA is TGTGCCAGCAGCCAAAGCCCCCCTGGACGGGGACTGGCGAACATTCAGTACTTC. The gene calls are TRBV3-1 and TRBJ2-4; D possibly corresponds to TRBD2 (6 bases). V dropped 2 bases and J dropped 7 bases, with 24 bases sitting between them. The CDR3 runs 18 residues. Germline lookup yields CDR1 LGHDT and CDR2 YNNKEL (reference sequence). Full variable domain (remainder filled in from reference TRBV3-1 and TRBJ2-4): DTAVSQTPKYLVTQMGNDKSIKCEQNLGHDTMYWYKQDSKKFLKIMFSYNNKELIINETVPNRFSPKSPDKAHLNLHINSLELGDSAVYFCASSQSPPGRGLANIQYFGAGTRLSVL.

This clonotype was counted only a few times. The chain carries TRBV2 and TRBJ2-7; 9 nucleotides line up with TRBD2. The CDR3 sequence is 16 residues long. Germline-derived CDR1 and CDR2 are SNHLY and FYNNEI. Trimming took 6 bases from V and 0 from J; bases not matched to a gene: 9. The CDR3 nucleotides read TGTGCCAGCAGCGAGGGACTAGCACAGAGCTCCTACGAGCAGTACTTC. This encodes CASSEGLAQSSYEQYF.

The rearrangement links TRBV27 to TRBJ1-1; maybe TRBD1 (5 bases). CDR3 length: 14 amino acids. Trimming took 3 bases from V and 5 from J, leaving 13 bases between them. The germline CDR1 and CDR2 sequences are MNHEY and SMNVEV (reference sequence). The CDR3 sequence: CASSFSGYRTEAFF. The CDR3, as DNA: TGTGCCAGCAGTTTTTCAGGGTATAGGACTGAAGCTTTCTTT.

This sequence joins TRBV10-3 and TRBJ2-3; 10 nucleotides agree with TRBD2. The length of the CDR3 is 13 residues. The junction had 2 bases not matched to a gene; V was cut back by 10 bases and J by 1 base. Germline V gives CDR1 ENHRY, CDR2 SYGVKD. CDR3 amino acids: CASLAGGTDTQYF. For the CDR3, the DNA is TGTGCCAGTCTAGCGGGAGGCACAGATACGCAGTATTTT.

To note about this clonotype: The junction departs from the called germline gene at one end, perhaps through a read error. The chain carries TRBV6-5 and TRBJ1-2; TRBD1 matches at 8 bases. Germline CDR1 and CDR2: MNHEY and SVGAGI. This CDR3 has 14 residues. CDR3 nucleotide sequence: TGTGCCAGCAGTGACTCCGGACAGGGCTATGGCTACACCTTC. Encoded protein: CASSDSGQGYGYTF.

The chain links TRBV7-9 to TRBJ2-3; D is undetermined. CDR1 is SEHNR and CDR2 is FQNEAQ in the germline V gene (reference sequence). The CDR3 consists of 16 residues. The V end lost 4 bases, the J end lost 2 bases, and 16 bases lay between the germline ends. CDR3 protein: CASSSYRSQYTDTQYF. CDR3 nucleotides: TGTGCCAGCAGCTCGTACCGCTCACAGTACACAGATACGCAGTATTTT.

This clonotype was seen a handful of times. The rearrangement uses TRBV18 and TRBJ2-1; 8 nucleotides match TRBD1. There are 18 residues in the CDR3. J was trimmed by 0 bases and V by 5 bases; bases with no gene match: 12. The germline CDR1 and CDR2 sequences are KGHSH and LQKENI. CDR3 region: CASSFVTGALSSYNEQFF. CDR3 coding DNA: TGTGCCAGCTCATTCGTGACAGGGGCCCTTAGCTCCTACAATGAGCAGTTCTTC.

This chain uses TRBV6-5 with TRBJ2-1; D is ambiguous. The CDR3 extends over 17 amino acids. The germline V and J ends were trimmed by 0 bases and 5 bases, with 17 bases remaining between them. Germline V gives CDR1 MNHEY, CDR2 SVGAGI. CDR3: CASSYSLFGGPDNEQFF. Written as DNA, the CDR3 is TGTGCCAGCAGTTACTCGCTCTTCGGCGGCCCGGACAATGAGCAGTTCTTC.